Following are 24 T cell receptor beta chains from one sample sequenced in a study of vaccination effects on CD4 cells after COVID-19. These TCRs are of unknown antigen specificity. TCRdb's table, derived via immunoSEQ multiplex PCR, lists solely in-frame clones and lacks some. The sample records tens of thousands of clones, about 81% being singletons. Sequencing was preceded by expansion of antigen-specific CD4+ T cells with viral peptide pools in the ViraFEST assay. Researchers isolated CD4+ T cells once approximately ten days of culture had elapsed. Absence of prior SARS-CoV-2 infection characterized the vaccine recipients, who showed negative nucleocapsid antibodies. This sample comprised CD4+ T cells from PBMCs cultured with SARS-CoV-2 spike peptides, obtained before COVID-19 vaccination. The receptors derive from a human donor who received a COVID-19 vaccine.

The rearrangement joins TRBV3-1 (or the pseudogene TRBV3-2) to TRBJ1-4; 9 nucleotides agree with TRBD1. Per the germline V gene, CDR1 is LGHDT and CDR2 is YNNKEL (reference sequence). The CDR3 runs 16 residues. V lost 1 base to trimming and J lost 8 bases; unmatched junction nucleotides: 8. CDR3 loop: CASSQGGQGLAEKLFF. In DNA form, the CDR3 reads TGTGCCAGCAGCCAAGGGGGACAGGGACTAGCCGAAAAACTGTTTTTT.

The rearrangement joins TRBV7-9 to TRBJ2-6; D tentatively reads TRBD1 or TRBD2 (6 bases each). Germline CDR1 is SEHNR and CDR2 is FQNEAQ (reference sequence). V lost 1 base to trimming and J lost 13 bases, with 14 bases between them. CDR3 length: 14 residues. CDR3 residues: CASSLVGGARVLTF. The CDR3 region has the DNA TGTGCCAGCAGCTTAGTCGGGGGCGCCAGGGTCCTGACTTTC.

The table lists this clone with a few counts. The gene calls are TRBV2 and TRBJ1-1, with D hard to call. Trimming removed 4 bases at V and 0 bases at J, with 9 bases between. The germline CDR1 and CDR2 sequences are SNHLY and FYNNEI. CDR3 length: 14 residues. CDR3 sequence reads: CASSARQVNTEAFF. Written as DNA, the CDR3 is TGTGCCAGCAGTGCGAGGCAGGTGAACACTGAAGCTTTCTTT.

V usage is TRBV3-1 (or the pseudogene TRBV3-2) and J usage is TRBJ2-2; TRBD1 agrees at 7 bases. V lost 0 bases, J lost 1 base, and 5 bases stayed unmatched. Germline V gene lookup returns CDR1 LGHDT and CDR2 YNNKEL (reference sequence). This CDR3 spans 17 amino acids. CDR3 sequence (DNA): TGTGCCAGCAGCCAAGATAGGGGGACAGAGAACACCGGGGAGCTGTTTTTT. The encoded protein is CASSQDRGTENTGELFF.

The chain uses TRBV28 and TRBJ2-7; TRBD2 aligns across 7 bases. V gave up 5 bases and J gave up 1 base; unmatched junction bases: 5. This CDR3 has 14 residues. Per germline, CDR1 MDHEN and CDR2 SYDVKM. CDR3 loop: CASSRSGPSYEQYF. The CDR3, as DNA: TGTGCCAGCAGTCGTAGCGGGCCATCCTACGAGCAGTACTTC.

The chain carries TRBV5-6 and TRBJ1-1; 8 bases match TRBD1. Trimming took 5 bases from V and 4 from J; bases not matched to a gene: 10. CDR3 size: 15 residues. CDR1 and CDR2 from the germline V gene are SGHDT and YYEEEE. The CDR3 is CASRERQGLATEAFF. The CDR3 nucleotides read TGTGCCAGCAGGGAGAGACAGGGGTTGGCCACTGAAGCTTTCTTT. Drawing the rest from reference TRBV5-6 and TRBJ1-1, the complete variable domain is DAGVTQSPTHLIKTRGQQVTLRCSPKSGHDTVSWYQQALGQGPQFIFQYYEEEERQRGNFPDRFSGHQFPNYSSELNVNALLLGDSALYLCASRERQGLATEAFFGQGTRLTVV.

The CDR3 sequence is CASSSRTSGRAKAYNEQFF. The CDR3 nucleotides read TGTGCCAGCAGCTCGAGGACTAGCGGGAGGGCCAAGGCCTACAATGAGCAGTTCTTC. This chain connects TRBV5-6 to TRBJ2-1, with 15 bases that match TRBD2. In germline, CDR1 is SGHDT, CDR2 YYEEEE. The V and J ends lost 3 bases and 2 bases, in that order; junction bases with no gene match: 9. CDR3 length: 19 amino acids. The full variable domain, rest sourced from reference TRBV5-6 and TRBJ2-1, is DAGVTQSPTHLIKTRGQQVTLRCSPKSGHDTVSWYQQALGQGPQFIFQYYEEEERQRGNFPDRFSGHQFPNYSSELNVNALLLGDSALYLCASSSRTSGRAKAYNEQFFGPGTRLTVL.

This rearrangement joins TRBV4-1 to TRBJ2-1; 8 bases align to TRBD2. CDR1 is MGHRA, CDR2 YSYEKL, per germline. This CDR3 is built from 15 residues. Unmatched junction bases numbered 13, after V lost 0 bases and J lost 15 bases. The CDR3 loop reads CASSQDARPLAVAFF. DNA for the CDR3: TGCGCCAGCAGCCAAGATGCCCGGCCACTAGCGGTCGCGTTCTTC.

CDR3 nucleotide sequence: TGTGCCAGCAGGAGCGACAGGGTCAAAAACATTCAGTACTTC. Protein product: CASRSDRVKNIQYF. The V and J genes are TRBV2 and TRBJ2-4; 7 bases line up with TRBD1. V dropped 6 bases and J dropped 3; count of bases not matched to a gene: 5. From germline, CDR1 is SNHLY and CDR2 FYNNEI. The length of the CDR3 is 14 residues.

The chain couples TRBV9 to TRBJ1-1; the D gene is possibly TRBD1 (5 bases). The CDR3 spans 14 residues. Looked up from germline, CDR1 is SGDLS and CDR2 is YYNGEE. Trimming pared 2 bases from V and 0 bases from J, leaving 8 bases between. This CDR3 is CASSVGPMNTEAFF. The CDR3 region has the DNA TGTGCCAGCAGCGTGGGGCCTATGAACACTGAAGCTTTCTTT.

V and J are TRBV5-6 and TRBJ1-4, with TRBD1 matching over 7 bases. The ends lost 3 bases at V and 6 bases at J; junction bases unmatched: 5. The CDR3 has 14 amino acids. Germline loops: CDR1 SGHDT, CDR2 YYEEEE. The CDR3 sequence: CASSSDRADEKLFF. CDR3 bases: TGTGCCAGCAGCTCCGACAGGGCCGATGAAAAACTGTTTTTT.

This clone was detected only a few times. The chain is built from TRBV14 and TRBJ1-6, with D perhaps matching TRBD1 (5 bases). The CDR3 contains 15 residues. The germline V gene has CDR1 SGHDN and CDR2 FVKESK. The germline V and J ends were trimmed by 4 bases and 9 bases, with 16 bases remaining between them. The CDR3 sequence is CASSLSGLAGSPLHF. The CDR3 region has the DNA TGTGCCAGCAGCCTATCGGGACTTGCTGGTTCACCCCTCCACTTT.

The chain has TRBV15 and TRBJ1-5; D ambiguous. There are 16 residues in the CDR3. The V end lost 0 bases, the J end lost 0 bases, and 9 bases lay between the germline ends. The germline CDR1 and CDR2 sequences are LNHNV and YYDKDF (reference sequence). The CDR3 DNA sequence: TGTGCCACCAGCAGAGATCGACACCATAGCAATCAGCCCCAGCATTTT. Protein sequence: CATSRDRHHSNQPQHF.

The CDR3 nucleotides are TGTGCCAGCAGTTTAAGGGGGGGATATGGCTACACCTTC. It is translated as CASSLRGGYGYTF. The chain is built from TRBV12-3 or TRBV12-4 and TRBJ1-2; TRBD1 might be the D (6 bases). V shed 2 bases and J shed 5 bases, with 9 bases lying between them. This CDR3 region has 13 residues.

The genes are TRBV5-5 and TRBJ1-6, with 7 nucleotides matching TRBD1. From germline, CDR1 is SGHKS and CDR2 YYEKEE (reference sequence). This CDR3 contains 17 residues. Trimming at V came to 0 bases and at J to 9 bases, leaving 12 bases not matched to a gene. CDR3 amino acids: CASSLEGAGGGSSPLHF. Written as DNA, the CDR3 is TGTGCCAGCAGCTTGGAGGGCGCAGGGGGGGGCAGTTCACCCCTCCACTTT.

This chain joins TRBV5-1 and TRBJ2-5; D remains unclear. Germline V lookup: CDR1 SGHRS, CDR2 YFSETQ. The CDR3 covers 13 residues. V gave up 0 bases and J gave up 5 bases, with 8 bases separating them. The CDR3 DNA reads as TGCGCCAGCAGCTTGGGCCTGGGGGAGACCCAGTACTTC. Translated: CASSLGLGETQYF.

The V and J genes are TRBV10-2 and TRBJ1-1; D is undetermined. Deletions cut 8 bases from V and 1 base from J, with 5 bases between. The CDR3 runs to 11 residues. Per germline, CDR1 WSHSY and CDR2 SAAADI. The DNA of the CDR3 is TGCGCCAGCCACAAGAACACTGAAGCTTTCTTT. Translating it yields CASHKNTEAFF.

The CDR3, as DNA: TGTGCCAGCAGCTTAATGGAGAACACTGAAGCTTTCTTT. This gives the protein CASSLMENTEAFF. The genes are TRBV7-9 and TRBJ1-1, with D uncertain. The CDR3 consists of 13 residues. Looked up from germline, CDR1 is SEHNR and CDR2 is FQNEAQ (reference sequence). Trimming took 2 bases from V and 1 from J, leaving 5 bases between them. The full variable domain, its missing parts supplied by reference TRBV7-9 and TRBJ1-1, is DTGVSQNPRHKITKRGQNVTFRCDPISEHNRLYWYRQTLGQGPEFLTYFQNEAQLEKSRLLSDRFSAERPKGSFSTLEIQRTEQGDSAMYLCASSLMENTEAFFGQGTRLTVV.

V usage is TRBV21-1 and J usage is TRBJ1-1. TRBV21-1 is given as a pseudogene. This CDR3 is 14 amino acids long. CDR3 sequence (DNA): TGTGCCAGCAGCACCAGGGAGGGCTACACTGAAGCTTTCTTT. Its translation: CASSTREGYTEAFF.

CDR3 sequence reads: CASSFGLYGNNQPQHF. CDR3 bases: TGTGCCAGCAGCTTTGGCTTATACGGGAACAATCAGCCCCAGCATTTT. The chain is built from TRBV5-8 and TRBJ1-5; no clear D gene. The V and J ends lost 2 bases and 3 bases respectively, with 15 bases between them. The CDR3 runs to 16 residues. Germline V gene lookup returns CDR1 SGHTS and CDR2 YDEGEE.

This clone was observed once. This sequence joins TRBV7-8 and TRBJ1-1, with unresolved D. This CDR3 is built from 16 residues. Germline V gene lookup returns CDR1 SGHVS and CDR2 FQNEAQ. V was cut by 1 base and J by 1 base, with 13 bases left in between. CDR3 amino acids: CASSLVFRRRNTEAFF. The CDR3 DNA reads as TGTGCCAGCAGCTTAGTTTTCCGCCGCCGGAACACTGAAGCTTTCTTT.

The chain employs TRBV15 and TRBJ1-2; D might be TRBD1 (5 bases). CDR3 length: 18 residues. V shed 1 base and J shed 6 bases, with 24 bases lying between them. From germline, CDR1 is LNHNV and CDR2 YYDKDF (reference sequence). CDR3 region: CATSRALGQGKLSHGYTF. The CDR3 region has the DNA TGTGCCACCAGCAGAGCTCTGGGGCAGGGTAAACTTTCGCATGGCTACACCTTC.

V gene TRBV7-9 combines with J gene TRBJ2-7; a weak D match, TRBD2 (8 bases). CDR1 SEHNR and CDR2 FQNEAQ come from the germline V gene (reference sequence). V shed 5 bases and J shed 4 bases, with 24 bases lying between them. The length of the CDR3 is 17 residues. Here the CDR3 reads CASSPRGGWDSSYEQYF. The CDR3 DNA follows: TGTGCCAGCAGCCCCCGGGGGGGGTGGGACAGCTCTTACGAGCAGTACTTC.

The chain links TRBV3-1 (or the pseudogene TRBV3-2) to TRBJ2-2; 7 nucleotides agree with TRBD2. The CDR3 spans 12 residues. The germline V gene encodes CDR1 LGHDT and CDR2 YNNKEL (reference sequence). V was clipped by 5 bases and J by 13 bases; unmatched bases: 7. The CDR3 loop reads CASSASGKGLFF. The CDR3 DNA reads TGTGCCAGCAGCGCGAGCGGGAAGGGGCTGTTTTTT.